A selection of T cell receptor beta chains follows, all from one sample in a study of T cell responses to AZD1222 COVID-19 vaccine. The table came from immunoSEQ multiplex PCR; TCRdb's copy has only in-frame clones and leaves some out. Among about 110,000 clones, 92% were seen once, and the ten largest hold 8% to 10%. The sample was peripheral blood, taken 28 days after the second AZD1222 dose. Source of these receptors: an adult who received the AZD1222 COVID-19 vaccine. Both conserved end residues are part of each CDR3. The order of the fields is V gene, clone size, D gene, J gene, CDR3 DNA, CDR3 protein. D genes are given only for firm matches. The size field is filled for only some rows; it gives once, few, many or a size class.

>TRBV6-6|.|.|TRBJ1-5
TGTGCCAGTAAGGGCAATCAGCCCCAGCATTTT
CASKGNQPQHF
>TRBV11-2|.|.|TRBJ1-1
TGTGCCAGCAGCTCCACCCCGGGAAGGGATCGGGGCACTGAAGCTTTCTTT
CASSSTPGRDRGTEAFF
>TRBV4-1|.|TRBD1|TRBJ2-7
TGCGCCAGCAGCCTACGGCGACAGGGGGTTTACGAGCAGTACTTC
CASSLRRQGVYEQYF
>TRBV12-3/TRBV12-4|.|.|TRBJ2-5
TGTGCCAGCAGTCCGGGGACCCAAGAGACCCAGTACTTC
CASSPGTQETQYF
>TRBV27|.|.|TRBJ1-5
TGTGCCAGCAGTTTATCCTGGGGGGCAGGGCAGCCCCAGCATTTT
CASSLSWGAGQPQHF
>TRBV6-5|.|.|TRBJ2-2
TGTGCCAGCAGCCCCCAGGGGGGAACCGGGGAGCTGTTTTTT
CASSPQGGTGELFF
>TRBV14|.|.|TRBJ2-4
TGTGCCAGCAGCCCCACCGGACGAACAAACATTCAGTACTTC
CASSPTGRTNIQYF
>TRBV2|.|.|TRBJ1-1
TGTGCCAGCAGTGATTGGACATTTAGCCTTGAAGCTTTCTTT
CASSDWTFSLEAFF
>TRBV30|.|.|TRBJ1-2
TGTGCCTGGAGTATAGGGGCTAACTATGGCTACACCTTC
CAWSIGANYGYTF
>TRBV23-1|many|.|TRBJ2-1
TGCGCCAGCAGTCAATCACAGGGTGAGCAGTTCTTC
CASSQSQGEQFF
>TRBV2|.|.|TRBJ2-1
TGTGCCAGCAGTGAGGTCTCCGTCTACAATGAGCAGTTCTTC
CASSEVSVYNEQFF
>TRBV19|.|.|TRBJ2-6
TGTGCCAGTAGTATAGATCGAGCGCTCTCTGGGGCCAACGTCCTGACTTTC
CASSIDRALSGANVLTF
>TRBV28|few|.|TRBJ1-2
TGTGCCAGCAGGGTAAGAAACTATGGCTACACCTTC
CASRVRNYGYTF
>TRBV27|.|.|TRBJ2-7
TGTGCCAGCAGTTTTGGACAGTCCCCTAGAGAGCAGTACTTC
CASSFGQSPREQYF
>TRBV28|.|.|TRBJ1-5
TGTGCCAGCAGTTTAGAGGAACGGTCCCAGCATTTT
CASSLEERSQHF
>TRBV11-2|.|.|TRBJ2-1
TGTGCCAGCAGCTTAACAGCGGGCAAATACAATGAGCAGTTCTTC
CASSLTAGKYNEQFF
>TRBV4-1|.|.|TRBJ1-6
TGCGCCAGCAGCCAAGTAACAGACTCACCCCTCCACTTT
CASSQVTDSPLHF
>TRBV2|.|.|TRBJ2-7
TGTGCCAGCAGTGCCCAGAGGGGAAATTACTACGAGCAGTACTTC
CASSAQRGNYYEQYF
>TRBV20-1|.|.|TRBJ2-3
TGCAGTGCTTTCGGCACAGATACGCAGTATTTT
CSAFGTDTQYF
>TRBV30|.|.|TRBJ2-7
TGTGCCTGGAGTGTATTTCCCCAGGGGAGCTCCTACGAGCAGTACTTC
CAWSVFPQGSSYEQYF
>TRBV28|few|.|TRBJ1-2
TGTGCCAGCAGTTCCGCAGGGGTATCCTATGGCTACACCTTC
CASSSAGVSYGYTF
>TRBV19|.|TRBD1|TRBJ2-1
TGTGCCAGTAGGAGGGGACAGGAACCTAGTGAGCAGTTCTTC
CASRRGQEPSEQFF
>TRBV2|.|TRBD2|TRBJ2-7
TGTGCCAGTAAGACTAGCGGGGGTTCCTACGAGCAGTACTTC
CASKTSGGSYEQYF
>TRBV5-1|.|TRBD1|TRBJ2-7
TGCGCCAGCAGCTTAGGACAGGCGCGCTACGAGCAGTACTTC
CASSLGQARYEQYF